Listed below are T cell receptor beta chains from one sample, sequenced in a study of post-analysis software for immune sequencing data. One entry per CDR3 protein, called by TCRdb with MiXCR from the PCR reads. This table has roughly 800,000 distinct CDR3 sequences, roughly 50% appearing once. Material: blood. The receptors were sampled from a girl under 18 with multiple sclerosis. Both conserved end residues are part of each CDR3. The order of the fields is D gene, V gene, J gene, clone size, CDR3 protein, CDR3 DNA. D genes are given only for firm matches. Only some rows state a clone size, as once, few, many or a class for expanded clones.

-	TRBV7-8	TRBJ1-1	-	CASSPGVRNTEAFF	TGTGCCAGCAGCCCCGGGGTGAGAAACACTGAAGCTTTCTTT
-	TRBV9	TRBJ1-4	-	CASSGPSAPPGKLFF	TGTGCCAGCAGCGGCCCCTCAGCTCCGCCAGGAAAACTGTTTTTT
TRBD2	TRBV20-1	TRBJ2-1	-	CSAPRSMGTSGKNEQFF	TGCAGTGCCCCTCGGTCAATGGGGACTAGCGGGAAGAATGAGCAGTTCTTC
-	TRBV7-8	TRBJ2-7	-	CASSLGGAIAYEQYF	TGTGCCAGCAGCTTAGGGGGGGCTATTGCCTACGAGCAGTACTTC
TRBD1	TRBV29-1	TRBJ2-7	-	CSVDSDRGYEQYF	TGCAGCGTTGACTCGGACAGGGGCTACGAGCAGTACTTC
-	TRBV10-2	TRBJ2-1	-	CASSASDYRYEQFF	TGCGCCAGCAGTGCATCGGACTATAGGTATGAGCAGTTCTTC
TRBD1	TRBV7-8	TRBJ1-4	-	CASSRGAGGIWKLFF	TGTGCCAGCAGCCGTGGGGCAGGGGGAATTTGGAAACTGTTTTTT
-	TRBV6-1	TRBJ1-2	few	CASSEVTVNDGYTF	TGTGCCAGCAGTGAAGTAACAGTCAACGATGGCTACACCTTC
-	TRBV4-2	TRBJ2-1	few	CASSQDWHEQFF	TGTGCCAGCAGCCAAGATTGGCACGAGCAGTTCTTC
-	TRBV5-1	TRBJ2-1	-	CASSRTTNSAYNEQFF	TGCGCCAGCAGCCGGACCACCAACTCGGCTTACAATGAGCAGTTCTTC
-	TRBV4-2	TRBJ1-6	few	CASSQETGSYNSPLHF	TGTGCCAGCAGCCAAGAGACGGGATCCTATAATTCACCCCTCCACTTT
-	TRBV20-1	TRBJ2-7	few	CSARDQNEQYF	TGCAGTGCTAGAGATCAGAACGAGCAGTACTTC
-	TRBV20-1	TRBJ2-7	-	CSASKGLAPYEQYF	TGCAGTGCTAGTAAGGGTCTGGCCCCCTACGAGCAGTACTTC
TRBD2	TRBV7-2	TRBJ2-5	-	CASSPGLAGGQETQYF	TGTGCCAGCAGCCCCGGCCTAGCGGGAGGTCAAGAGACCCAGTACTTC
-	TRBV7-3	TRBJ2-3	-	CASSRIGTTDTQYF	TGTGCCAGCAGCCGAATCGGAACCACAGATACGCAGTATTTT
TRBD1	TRBV7-9	TRBJ1-2	-	CASSLPGGLDGYTF	TGTGCCAGCAGCTTACCAGGGGGCTTGGATGGCTACACCTTC
-	TRBV20-1	TRBJ1-1	-	CSARDRDRQMTFF	TGCAGTGCTAGAGACCGCGACCGACAGATGACTTTCTTT
-	TRBV20-1	TRBJ2-3	-	CSASYERVPSTDTQYF	TGCAGTGCTAGCTACGAGCGGGTCCCTAGCACAGATACGCAGTATTTT
TRBD2	TRBV9	TRBJ2-3	once	CASSVDPRGESNTQYF	TGTGCCAGCAGCGTGGACCCCCGGGGGGAGTCGAATACGCAGTATTTT
-	TRBV6-1	TRBJ1-5	-	CATIRDMFSNQPQHF	TGTGCCACCATCCGGGACATGTTTAGCAATCAGCCCCAGCATTTT
TRBD1	TRBV18	TRBJ2-7	-	CASSPRNGGTGAYEQYF	TGTGCCAGCTCACCTCGAAACGGGGGGACAGGGGCCTACGAGCAGTACTTC